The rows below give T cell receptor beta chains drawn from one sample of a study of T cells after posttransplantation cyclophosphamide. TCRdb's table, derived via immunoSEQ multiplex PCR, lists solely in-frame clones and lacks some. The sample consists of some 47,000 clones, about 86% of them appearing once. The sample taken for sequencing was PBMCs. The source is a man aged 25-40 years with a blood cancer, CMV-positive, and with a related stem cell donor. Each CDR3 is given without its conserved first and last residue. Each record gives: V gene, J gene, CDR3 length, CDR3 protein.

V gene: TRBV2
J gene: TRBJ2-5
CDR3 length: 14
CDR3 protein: ASSENPSGRGETQY

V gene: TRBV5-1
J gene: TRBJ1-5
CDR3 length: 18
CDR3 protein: ASTLSIGGNGLTGNQPQH

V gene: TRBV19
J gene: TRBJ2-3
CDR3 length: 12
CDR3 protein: ASSEGGIAGTQY

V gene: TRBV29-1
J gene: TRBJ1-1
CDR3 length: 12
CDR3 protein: SVGANWGGTEAF

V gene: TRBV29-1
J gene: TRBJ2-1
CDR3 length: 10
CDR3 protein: STESSYNEQF

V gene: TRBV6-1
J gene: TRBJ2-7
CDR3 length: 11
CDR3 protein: ASSESRIHEQY

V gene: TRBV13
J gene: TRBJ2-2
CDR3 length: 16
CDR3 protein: ASSLGPGEGRNTGELF

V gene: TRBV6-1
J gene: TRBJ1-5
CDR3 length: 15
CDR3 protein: ASSVTPGHRVHQPQH

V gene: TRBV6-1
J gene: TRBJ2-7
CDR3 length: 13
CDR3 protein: ASRTLAGGSYEQY

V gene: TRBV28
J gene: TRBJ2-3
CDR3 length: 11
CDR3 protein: ASSGGPTDTQY

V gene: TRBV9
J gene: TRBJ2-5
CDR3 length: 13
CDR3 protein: ASSVAVGRAETQY

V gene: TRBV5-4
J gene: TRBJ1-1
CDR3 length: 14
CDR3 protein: ASSLYHLKRNTEAF

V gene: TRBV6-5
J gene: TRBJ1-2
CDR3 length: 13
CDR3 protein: ASSYSGQGTYGYT

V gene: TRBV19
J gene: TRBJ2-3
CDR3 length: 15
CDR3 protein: ASTGLAGPSGTDTQY

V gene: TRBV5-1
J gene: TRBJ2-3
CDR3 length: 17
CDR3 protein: ASSHAGLAGDLGADTQY

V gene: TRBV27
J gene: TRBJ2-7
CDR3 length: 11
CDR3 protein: AKQTGTRYEQY

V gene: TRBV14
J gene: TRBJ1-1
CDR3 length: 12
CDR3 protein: ASSRGLMNTEAF

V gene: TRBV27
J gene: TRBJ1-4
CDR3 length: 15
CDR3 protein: ASSNRVEIATNEKLF

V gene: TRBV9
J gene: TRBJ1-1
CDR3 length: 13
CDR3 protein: ASSPGTGANTEAF

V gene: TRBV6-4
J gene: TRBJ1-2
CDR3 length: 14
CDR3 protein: ASSDSNRGGTYGYT

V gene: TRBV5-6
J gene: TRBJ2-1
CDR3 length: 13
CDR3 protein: ASSTASYDMNEQF

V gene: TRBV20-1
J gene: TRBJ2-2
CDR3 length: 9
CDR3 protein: SASLLGELF

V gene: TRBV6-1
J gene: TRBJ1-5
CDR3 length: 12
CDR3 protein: ASSEARQSQPQH

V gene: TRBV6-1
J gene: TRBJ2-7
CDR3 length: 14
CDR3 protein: ASSERGITRSYEQY

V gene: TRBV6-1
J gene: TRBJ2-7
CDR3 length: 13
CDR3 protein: ASSGWREGRNEQY

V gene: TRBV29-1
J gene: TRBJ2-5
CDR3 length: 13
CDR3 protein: SVAALSGSGETQY

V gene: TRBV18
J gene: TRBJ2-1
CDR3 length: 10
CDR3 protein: ASSRRGQGLF

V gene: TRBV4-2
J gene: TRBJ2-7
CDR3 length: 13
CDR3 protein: ASSQGGTGSYEQY

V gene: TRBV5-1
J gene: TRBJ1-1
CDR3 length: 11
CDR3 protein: ASSLTGNTEAF

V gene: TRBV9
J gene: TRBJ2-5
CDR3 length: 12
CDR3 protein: ASSGTSGGETQY

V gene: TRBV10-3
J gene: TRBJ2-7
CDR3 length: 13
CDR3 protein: AISESFEGFYEQY

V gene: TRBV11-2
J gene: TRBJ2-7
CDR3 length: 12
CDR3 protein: ASSYRTGAYEQY

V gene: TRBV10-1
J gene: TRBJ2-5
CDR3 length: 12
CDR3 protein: AGDRRELRETQY

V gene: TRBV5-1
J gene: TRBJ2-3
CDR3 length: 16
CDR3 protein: ASSLLAGAPFGTDTQY

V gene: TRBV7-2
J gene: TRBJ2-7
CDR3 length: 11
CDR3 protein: ASSRDRDYEQY

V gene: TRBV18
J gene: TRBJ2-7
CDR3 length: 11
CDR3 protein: ASSPGEPYEQY

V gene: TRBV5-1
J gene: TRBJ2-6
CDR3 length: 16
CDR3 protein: ASSLASGRISGANVLT

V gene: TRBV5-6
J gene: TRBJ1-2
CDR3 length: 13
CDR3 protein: ASSLGTGWNYGYT